The T cell receptor beta chain described here comes from a study of response to subunit inactivated influenza vaccine. Only a few counts were recorded for this clonotype. Its target is not known. Findings and limits, study-wide: Only a handful of new T cells, the authors suggested, are recruited with each seasonal influenza vaccination.

TCRdb itself ran the RT-PCR reads through MiXCR, one entry per CDR3 protein. The sample contains around 520,000 distinct CDR3 sequences, roughly 10% of which appear only once. This CDR3 is 13 amino acids long. V was shortened by 3 bases and J by 1 base, with 9 bases between the two germline ends. The germline CDR1 and CDR2 sequences are DFQATT and SNEGSKA (reference sequence). Sample: PBMCs from blood, taken on the day of vaccination. This TCR was recovered from a man aged 50 to 59 who received an inactivated influenza vaccine. The chain carries TRBV20-1 and TRBJ1-2; D gene unclear. The CDR3 region has the DNA TGCAGTGCTAGCGACGGGGTTAACTATGGCTACACCTTC. Protein product: CSASDGVNYGYTF.